The rows below give T cell receptor beta chains drawn from one sample of a study of T cell repertoires in cytomegalovirus infection. TCRdb re-called the reads with MiXCR, one entry per CDR3 protein. Of 150,000 to 200,000 distinct CDR3 sequences detected, about 20% appear once; the ten largest clones hold around 3.2%. Specimen: PBMCs. These receptors were collected from a human donor in good health (CMV status not recorded). Some clones in this sample may be carry-over from other donors' samples. CDR3s include the opening cysteine and the closing phenylalanine or tryptophan. The order of the fields is V gene, D gene, J gene, clone size, CDR3 protein, CDR3 DNA. D genes are given only for firm matches. Clone size is stated in some rows and not others, as once, few, many or a class when expanded.

V gene: TRBV6-2/TRBV6-3; D gene: NA; J gene: TRBJ2-7; clone size: NA; CDR3 protein: CASIYNPGGYSYEQYF; CDR3 DNA: TGTGCCAGCATTTACAACCCTGGGGGTTACTCTTACGAGCAGTACTTC
V gene: TRBV20-1; D gene: NA; J gene: TRBJ1-1; clone size: many; CDR3 protein: CSARKQAEAFF; CDR3 DNA: TGCAGTGCTAGAAAGCAGGCTGAAGCTTTCTTT
V gene: TRBV19; D gene: NA; J gene: TRBJ2-5; clone size: few; CDR3 protein: CASSIGRYQETQYF; CDR3 DNA: TGTGCCAGTAGTATAGGAAGGTACCAAGAGACCCAGTACTTC
V gene: TRBV5-1; D gene: TRBD1; J gene: TRBJ2-5; clone size: few; CDR3 protein: CASSFRTGSIETQYF; CDR3 DNA: TGCGCCAGCAGCTTTCGGACAGGGTCGATCGAGACCCAGTACTTC
V gene: TRBV7-6; D gene: NA; J gene: TRBJ2-2; clone size: NA; CDR3 protein: CASSPPGRQNGVLFF; CDR3 DNA: TGTGCCAGCAGCCCACCGGGACGGCAGAACGGGGTGCTGTTTTTT
V gene: TRBV28; D gene: NA; J gene: TRBJ1-5; clone size: few; CDR3 protein: CASSRSGDQPQHF; CDR3 DNA: TGTGCCAGCAGTCGTTCGGGTGATCAGCCCCAGCATTTT
V gene: TRBV7-2; D gene: NA; J gene: TRBJ1-2; clone size: many; CDR3 protein: CASSLGPGLYGYTF; CDR3 DNA: TGTGCCAGCAGCTTAGGCCCAGGACTCTATGGCTACACCTTC
V gene: TRBV5-1; D gene: TRBD1; J gene: TRBJ2-7; clone size: few; CDR3 protein: CASSLTFRDRVVYEQYF; CDR3 DNA: TGCGCCAGCAGCTTGACTTTCCGGGACAGGGTCGTCTACGAGCAGTACTTC
V gene: TRBV5-1; D gene: NA; J gene: TRBJ1-1; clone size: NA; CDR3 protein: CASTPGGGRQGNTEAFF; CDR3 DNA: TGCGCCAGCACCCCGGGGGGCGGTCGGCAGGGGAACACTGAAGCTTTCTTT
V gene: TRBV6-6; D gene: TRBD2; J gene: TRBJ2-7; clone size: many; CDR3 protein: CASSYSGLAGGPGEQYF; CDR3 DNA: TGTGCCAGCAGTTACTCGGGACTAGCGGGAGGGCCGGGGGAGCAGTACTTC
V gene: TRBV2; D gene: TRBD1; J gene: TRBJ2-7; clone size: few; CDR3 protein: CASRWTGRNEQYF; CDR3 DNA: TGTGCCAGCAGGTGGACAGGGCGCAACGAGCAGTACTTC
V gene: TRBV27; D gene: NA; J gene: TRBJ1-4; clone size: few; CDR3 protein: CASRRLQGFNEKLFF; CDR3 DNA: TGTGCCAGCAGGCGATTACAGGGTTTTAATGAAAAACTGTTTTTT
V gene: TRBV7-2; D gene: NA; J gene: TRBJ2-3; clone size: many; CDR3 protein: CASSLGSRGSGTDTQYF; CDR3 DNA: TGTGCCAGCAGCTTAGGAAGCAGGGGATCGGGCACAGATACGCAGTATTTT
V gene: TRBV28; D gene: NA; J gene: TRBJ2-3; clone size: many; CDR3 protein: CASSLVVTGEGDTQYF; CDR3 DNA: TGTGCCAGCAGTTTGGTAGTGACAGGGGAGGGAGATACGCAGTATTTT
V gene: TRBV2; D gene: NA; J gene: TRBJ2-2; clone size: few; CDR3 protein: CASSPRNTGELFF; CDR3 DNA: TGTGCCAGCAGTCCACGTAACACCGGGGAGCTGTTTTTT
V gene: TRBV12-3/TRBV12-4; D gene: NA; J gene: TRBJ1-3; clone size: NA; CDR3 protein: CASSSPPGGTGNTIYF; CDR3 DNA: TGTGCCAGCAGTTCACCCCCCGGGGGTACTGGAAACACCATATATTTT
V gene: TRBV6-2/TRBV6-3; D gene: TRBD1; J gene: TRBJ1-5; clone size: many; CDR3 protein: CASKRGGTAFQPQHF; CDR3 DNA: TGTGCCAGCAAAAGGGGCGGGACAGCATTTCAGCCCCAGCATTTT
V gene: TRBV6-1; D gene: TRBD1; J gene: TRBJ2-7; clone size: many; CDR3 protein: CASSPTGDEQYF; CDR3 DNA: TGTGCCAGCAGCCCCACAGGGGACGAGCAGTACTTC
V gene: TRBV6-2/TRBV6-3; D gene: NA; J gene: TRBJ2-3; clone size: NA; CDR3 protein: CASSYRVDRETDTQYF; CDR3 DNA: TGTGCCAGCAGTTACAGGGTGGACAGAGAAACAGATACGCAGTATTTT
V gene: TRBV28; D gene: TRBD1; J gene: TRBJ1-2; clone size: NA; CDR3 protein: CASSLQAGTATNYGYTF; CDR3 DNA: TGTGCCAGCAGTTTACAAGCCGGGACAGCTACCAACTATGGCTACACCTTC
V gene: TRBV29-1; D gene: TRBD2; J gene: TRBJ2-3; clone size: few; CDR3 protein: CSELAGGPTDTQYF; CDR3 DNA: TGCAGCGAGTTAGCGGGAGGGCCCACAGATACGCAGTATTTT
V gene: TRBV6-5; D gene: TRBD1; J gene: TRBJ1-1; clone size: NA; CDR3 protein: CASRPFDRDTEAFF; CDR3 DNA: TGTGCCAGCAGACCCTTTGACAGGGACACTGAAGCTTTCTTT
V gene: TRBV30; D gene: TRBD1; J gene: TRBJ2-7; clone size: NA; CDR3 protein: CAWSSGTGNYEQYF; CDR3 DNA: TGTGCCTGGAGCTCCGGGACAGGGAACTACGAGCAGTACTTC
V gene: TRBV10-3; D gene: NA; J gene: TRBJ1-1; clone size: NA; CDR3 protein: CAITRASGGVTEAFF; CDR3 DNA: TGTGCCATCACCCGGGCATCTGGGGGAGTCACTGAAGCTTTCTTT
V gene: TRBV19; D gene: NA; J gene: TRBJ1-1; clone size: few; CDR3 protein: CASSIVAPLAEAFF; CDR3 DNA: TGTGCCAGTAGTATAGTTGCGCCTCTAGCTGAAGCTTTCTTT
V gene: TRBV28; D gene: TRBD1; J gene: TRBJ1-5; clone size: few; CDR3 protein: CASSYRGRNQPQHF; CDR3 DNA: TGTGCCAGCAGTTACAGGGGGCGGAATCAGCCCCAGCATTTT
V gene: TRBV29-1; D gene: TRBD1; J gene: TRBJ2-2; clone size: many; CDR3 protein: CSARTGTDTGELFF; CDR3 DNA: TGCAGCGCCCGGACAGGAACGGACACCGGGGAGCTGTTTTTT
V gene: TRBV29-1; D gene: NA; J gene: TRBJ1-1; clone size: NA; CDR3 protein: CSGGPTNTEAFF; CDR3 DNA: TGCAGCGGAGGGCCGACGAACACTGAAGCTTTCTTT
V gene: TRBV7-2; D gene: NA; J gene: TRBJ2-7; clone size: many; CDR3 protein: CASREPGTNYEQYF; CDR3 DNA: TGTGCCAGCAGAGAACCCGGGACGAACTACGAGCAGTACTTC
V gene: TRBV6-1; D gene: NA; J gene: TRBJ2-2; clone size: few; CDR3 protein: CASKRRRGELFF; CDR3 DNA: TGTGCCAGCAAAAGACGGCGCGGGGAGCTGTTTTTT
V gene: TRBV7-2; D gene: NA; J gene: TRBJ2-5; clone size: many; CDR3 protein: CASSSGRIQETQYF; CDR3 DNA: TGTGCCAGCAGCTCTGGACGGATCCAAGAGACCCAGTACTTC
V gene: TRBV7-8; D gene: NA; J gene: TRBJ2-7; clone size: many; CDR3 protein: CATKEEPLLTYEQYF; CDR3 DNA: TGTGCCACCAAAGAGGAGCCACTACTTACCTACGAGCAGTACTTC